The rows below give T cell receptor beta chains drawn from one sample of a study of technical replicates of blood from a handful of donors. Using immunoSEQ multiplex PCR, the repertoire was profiled, and TCRdb retains in-frame clones only, with some absent. The top ten hold approximately 0.22% of the sample, which has about 100,000 clones, approximately 94% seen once. Input material: T cells isolated from PBMCs. The receptors originated from a human donor in good health. The CDR3 runs from the conserved cysteine through the conserved F or W. A D gene is named only where the DNA matches it firmly. Rows may omit the clone size; those that give it use once, few, many or a size class.

v_call,d_call,clone_size,j_call,cdr3_nt,cdr3_aa
TRBV28,TRBD2,once,TRBJ2-3,TGTGCCAGCAGGTTAGCGGGAGCCCCGGGTGATACGCAGTATTTT,CASRLAGAPGDTQYF
TRBV5-6,TRBD1,-,TRBJ1-4,TGTGCCAGCAGCTTGGGCCCAGGGGGAAGTCTTGAAAAACTGTTTTTT,CASSLGPGGSLEKLFF
TRBV12-5,-,-,TRBJ2-7,TGTGCTAGTGGTTTGACCCAAAAACAGGGTTTACGCTCCTACGAGCAGTACTTC,CASGLTQKQGLRSYEQYF
TRBV9,-,once,TRBJ2-3,TGTGCCAGCTCCACTAGAAATGGGGATACGCAGTATTTT,CASSTRNGDTQYF
TRBV4-1,-,-,TRBJ1-1,TGCGCCAGCAGCCAAGTTCCTACAGGGATCGGAACTGAAGCTTTCTTT,CASSQVPTGIGTEAFF
TRBV5-1,TRBD1,-,TRBJ1-4,TGCGCCAGCAGATCTACAGGGGACCTTAATGAAAAACTGTTTTTT,CASRSTGDLNEKLFF
TRBV5-1,TRBD2,-,TRBJ2-3,TGCGCCAGCAGCTTGGAAGGTAGCGGGGATACGCAGTATTTT,CASSLEGSGDTQYF
TRBV4-1,TRBD1,-,TRBJ2-1,TGCGCCAGCAGGAAAGGACAGGGAGTCAATGAGCAGTTCTTC,CASRKGQGVNEQFF
TRBV5-1,-,-,TRBJ1-2,TGCGCCAGCAGCCCAGGTTCCTATGGCTACACCTTC,CASSPGSYGYTF
TRBV19,-,-,TRBJ1-2,TGTGCCAGTGAAATTGGAGTGTATGGCTACACCTTC,CASEIGVYGYTF
TRBV6-6,TRBD1,-,TRBJ2-2,TGTGCCAGCAGGACAGGGGATAGTGGGGAGCTGTTTTTT,CASRTGDSGELFF
TRBV5-1,TRBD2,-,TRBJ2-5,TGCGCCAGCAGCTTGACTAGCGGCCAAGAGACCCAGTACTTC,CASSLTSGQETQYF
TRBV5-5,TRBD1,once,TRBJ1-1,TGTGCCAGCAGCTTGTTCCACAGGGGACTGAACACTGAAGCTTTCTTT,CASSLFHRGLNTEAFF
TRBV27,TRBD1,-,TRBJ1-4,TGTGCCAGCAGTCCGGGACAGGGGACTGCAACTAATGAAAAACTGTTTTTT,CASSPGQGTATNEKLFF
TRBV5-1,-,-,TRBJ1-1,TGCGCCAGCACCGGGACTGCGGGGACTGAAGCTTTCTTT,CASTGTAGTEAFF
TRBV15,TRBD1,once,TRBJ2-7,TGTGCCACCAGTCTGGGGACAGGGGCTATCTACGAGCAGTACTTC,CATSLGTGAIYEQYF
TRBV30,TRBD1,-,TRBJ1-5,TGTGCCTGGAGTTCCCTTACCGGACAGGGCGGCAATCAGCCCCAGCATTTT,CAWSSLTGQGGNQPQHF
TRBV7-8,TRBD1,-,TRBJ1-5,TGTGCCAGCAGCTTAAAATTGACAGGGCGGCAGCCCCAGCATTTT,CASSLKLTGRQPQHF
TRBV5-4,-,-,TRBJ1-1,TGTGCCAGCAGTGGACTACTCAAAGGGGCTGAAGCTTTCTTT,CASSGLLKGAEAFF
TRBV29-1,-,-,TRBJ2-6,TGCAGCGCCGACTTTAGAGACTCTGGGGCCAACGTCCTGACTTTC,CSADFRDSGANVLTF
TRBV7-4,TRBD1,-,TRBJ1-6,TGTGCCAGCAGCCACTCCAGCCGGCTACCAGAAAAGGGACAGGATAATTCACCCCTCCACTTT,CASSHSSRLPEKGQDNSPLHF
TRBV30,-,-,TRBJ1-6,TGTGCCTGGAGTGTAGGGGGACAAAATAATTCACCCCTCCACTTT,CAWSVGGQNNSPLHF
TRBV5-1,TRBD2,-,TRBJ2-7,TGCGCCAGCAGCCTCCGGGAGGGCAGCTACGAGCAGTACTTC,CASSLREGSYEQYF
TRBV28,TRBD2,-,TRBJ2-7,TGTGCCAGCAGTATATACAGCGGGAGCGGTCGCGAGCAGTACTTC,CASSIYSGSGREQYF
TRBV29-1,-,-,TRBJ1-1,TGCAGCGTTGAACAGGGAGGGCTGGGGGCTTTCTTT,CSVEQGGLGAFF
TRBV5-4,-,-,TRBJ1-6,TGTGCCAGCAGCTTGCGCTCCGGGACACGGCTTAATTCACCCCTCCACTTT,CASSLRSGTRLNSPLHF
TRBV5-1,-,-,TRBJ2-7,TGCGCCAGCAGCTTGGATAACTACGAGCAGTACTTC,CASSLDNYEQYF
TRBV5-1,TRBD2,-,TRBJ2-7,TGCGCCAGCAGCCTCACGGGGGGGATCAAATACGAGCAGTACTTC,CASSLTGGIKYEQYF
TRBV5-1,TRBD2,-,TRBJ2-5,TGCGCCAGCACTGCTAGCGGGGGTTTCCAGACCCAGTACTTC,CASTASGGFQTQYF
TRBV14,TRBD2,-,TRBJ2-3,TGTGCCAGCAGCCAACGGACTAGCGTCGATACGCAGTATTTT,CASSQRTSVDTQYF